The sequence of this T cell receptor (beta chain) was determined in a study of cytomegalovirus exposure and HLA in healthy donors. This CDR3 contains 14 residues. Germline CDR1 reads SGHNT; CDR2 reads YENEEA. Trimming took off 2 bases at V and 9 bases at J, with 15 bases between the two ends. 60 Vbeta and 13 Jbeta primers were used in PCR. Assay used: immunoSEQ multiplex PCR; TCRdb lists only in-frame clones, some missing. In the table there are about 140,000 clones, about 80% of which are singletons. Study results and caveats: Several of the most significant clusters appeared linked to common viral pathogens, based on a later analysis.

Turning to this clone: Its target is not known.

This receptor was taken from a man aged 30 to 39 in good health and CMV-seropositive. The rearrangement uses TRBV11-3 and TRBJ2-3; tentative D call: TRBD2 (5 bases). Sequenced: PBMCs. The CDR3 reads CASSLPGNLDTQYF. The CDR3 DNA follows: TGTGCCAGCAGCTTACCGGGAAACCTTGACACGCAGTATTTT.